This T cell receptor (beta chain) was recovered during a study of T cell changes during pregnancy in multiple sclerosis. The CDR3 covers 13 residues. Looked up from germline, CDR1 is MDHEN and CDR2 is SYDVKM. The method was immunoSEQ multiplex PCR; TCRdb's version includes in-frame clones alone and lacks a portion of them. This sample has 30,000 to 35,000 clones, with roughly 87% found just once. The chain has TRBV28 and TRBJ1-4; maybe TRBD1 (5 bases). The receptor was isolated from a female donor with multiple sclerosis, enrolled in a pregnancy study. The sample here was CD8+ T cells from peripheral blood mononuclear cells, taken in the first trimester of pregnancy. Written as DNA, the CDR3 is TGTGTCTGCTCAGGGAGGGCTAATGAAAAACTGTTTTTT. As protein: CVCSGRANEKLFF.